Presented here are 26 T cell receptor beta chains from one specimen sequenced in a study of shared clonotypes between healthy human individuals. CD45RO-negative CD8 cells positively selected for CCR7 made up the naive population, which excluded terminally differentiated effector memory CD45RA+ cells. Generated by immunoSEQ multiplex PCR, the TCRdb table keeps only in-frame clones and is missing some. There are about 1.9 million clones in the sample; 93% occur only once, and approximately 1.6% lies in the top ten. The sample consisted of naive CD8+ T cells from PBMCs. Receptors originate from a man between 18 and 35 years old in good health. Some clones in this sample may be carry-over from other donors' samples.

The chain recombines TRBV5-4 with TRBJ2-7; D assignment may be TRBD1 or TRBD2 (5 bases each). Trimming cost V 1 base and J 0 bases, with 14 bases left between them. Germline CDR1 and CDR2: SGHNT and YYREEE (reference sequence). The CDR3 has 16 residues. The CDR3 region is CASSLNLGDPSYEQYF. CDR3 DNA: TGTGCCAGCAGCTTGAATCTCGGGGACCCCTCCTACGAGCAGTACTTC.

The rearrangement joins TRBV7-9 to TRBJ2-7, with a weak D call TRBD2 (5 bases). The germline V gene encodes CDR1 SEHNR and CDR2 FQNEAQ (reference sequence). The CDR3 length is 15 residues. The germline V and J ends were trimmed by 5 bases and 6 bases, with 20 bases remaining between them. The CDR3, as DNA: TGTGCCAGCAGCCACCGAGAGGGTGCGGTTCCCGAGCAGTACTTC. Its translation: CASSHREGAVPEQYF.

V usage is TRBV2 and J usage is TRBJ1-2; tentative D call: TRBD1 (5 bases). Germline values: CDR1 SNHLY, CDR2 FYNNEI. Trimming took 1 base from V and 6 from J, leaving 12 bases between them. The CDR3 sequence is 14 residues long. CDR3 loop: CASSEVRPGHGYTF. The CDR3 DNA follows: TGTGCCAGCAGTGAAGTTCGACCAGGGCATGGCTACACCTTC.

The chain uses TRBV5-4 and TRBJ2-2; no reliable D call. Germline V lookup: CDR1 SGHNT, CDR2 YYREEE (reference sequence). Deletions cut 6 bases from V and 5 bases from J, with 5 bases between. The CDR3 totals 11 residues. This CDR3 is CASTLTGELFF. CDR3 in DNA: TGTGCCAGCACCCTTACCGGGGAGCTGTTTTTT.

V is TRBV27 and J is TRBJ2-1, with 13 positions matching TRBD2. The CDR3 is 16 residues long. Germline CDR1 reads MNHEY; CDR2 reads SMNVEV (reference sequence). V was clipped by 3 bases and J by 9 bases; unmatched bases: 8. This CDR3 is CASSLLLAGGPGEQFF. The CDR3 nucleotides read TGTGCCAGCAGTTTGCTACTAGCGGGAGGGCCAGGTGAGCAGTTCTTC.

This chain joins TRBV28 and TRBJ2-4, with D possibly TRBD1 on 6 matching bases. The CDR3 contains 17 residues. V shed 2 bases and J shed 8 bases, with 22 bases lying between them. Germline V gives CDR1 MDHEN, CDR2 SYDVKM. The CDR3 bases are TGTGCCAGCAGTTTAAGTTTCAGGGGCGGGCGTGAGGACATTCAGTACTTC. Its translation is CASSLSFRGGREDIQYF.

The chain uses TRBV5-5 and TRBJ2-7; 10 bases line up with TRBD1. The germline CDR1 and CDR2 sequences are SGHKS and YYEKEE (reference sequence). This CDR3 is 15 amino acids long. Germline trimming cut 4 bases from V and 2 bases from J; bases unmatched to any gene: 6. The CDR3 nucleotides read TGTGCCAGCAGCCCCCGGGACAGGGGCACCTACGAGCAGTACTTC. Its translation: CASSPRDRGTYEQYF.

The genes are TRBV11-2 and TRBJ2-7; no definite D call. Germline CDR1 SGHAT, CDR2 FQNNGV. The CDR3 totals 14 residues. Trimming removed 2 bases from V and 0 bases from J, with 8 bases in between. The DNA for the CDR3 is TGTGCCAGCAGCTTAACGGACCACTCCTACGAGCAGTACTTC. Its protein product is CASSLTDHSYEQYF.

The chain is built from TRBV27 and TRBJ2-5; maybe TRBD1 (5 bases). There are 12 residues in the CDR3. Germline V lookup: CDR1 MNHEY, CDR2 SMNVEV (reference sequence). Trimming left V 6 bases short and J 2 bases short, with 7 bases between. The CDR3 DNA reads TGTGCCAGCAGCCCAGGGCAAGAGACCCAGTACTTC. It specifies CASSPGQETQYF.

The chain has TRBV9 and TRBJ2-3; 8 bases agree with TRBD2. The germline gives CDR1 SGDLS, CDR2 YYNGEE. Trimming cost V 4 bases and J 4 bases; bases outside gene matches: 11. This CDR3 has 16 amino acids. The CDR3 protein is CASSTPTSEIPDTQYF. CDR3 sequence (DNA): TGTGCCAGCAGCACTCCGACTAGCGAGATACCAGATACGCAGTATTTT.

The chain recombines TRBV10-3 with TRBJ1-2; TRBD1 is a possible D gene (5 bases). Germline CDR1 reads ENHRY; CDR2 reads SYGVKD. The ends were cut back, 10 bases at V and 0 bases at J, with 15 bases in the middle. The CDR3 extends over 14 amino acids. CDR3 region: CATRPGQTNYGYTF. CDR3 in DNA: TGTGCCACCAGGCCGGGGCAGACTAACTATGGCTACACCTTC.

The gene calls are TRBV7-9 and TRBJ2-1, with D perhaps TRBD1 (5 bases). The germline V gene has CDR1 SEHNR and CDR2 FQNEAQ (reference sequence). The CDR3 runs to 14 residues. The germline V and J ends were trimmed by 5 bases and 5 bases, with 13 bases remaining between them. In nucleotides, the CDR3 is TGTGCCAGCAGCGGGGCATTTATCCACAATGAGCAGTTCTTC. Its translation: CASSGAFIHNEQFF.

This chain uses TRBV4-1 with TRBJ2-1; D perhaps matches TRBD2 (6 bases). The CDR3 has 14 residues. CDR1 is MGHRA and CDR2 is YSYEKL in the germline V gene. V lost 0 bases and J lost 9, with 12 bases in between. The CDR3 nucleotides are TGCGCCAGCAGCCAAGATTCGCGGGGTAGTGAGCAGTTCTTC. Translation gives CASSQDSRGSEQFF.

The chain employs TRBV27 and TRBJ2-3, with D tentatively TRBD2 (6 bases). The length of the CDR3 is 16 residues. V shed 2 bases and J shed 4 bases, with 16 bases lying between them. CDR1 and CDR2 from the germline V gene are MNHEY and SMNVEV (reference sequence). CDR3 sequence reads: CASSLERVHTADTQYF. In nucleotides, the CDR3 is TGTGCCAGCAGTTTAGAGCGGGTCCACACGGCAGATACGCAGTATTTT.

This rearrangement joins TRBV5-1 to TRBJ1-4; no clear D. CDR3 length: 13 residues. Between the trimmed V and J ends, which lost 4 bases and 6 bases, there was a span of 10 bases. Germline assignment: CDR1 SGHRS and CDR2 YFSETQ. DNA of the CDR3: TGCGCCAGCAGCCCGAGCCTTGATGAAAAACTGTTTTTT. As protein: CASSPSLDEKLFF.

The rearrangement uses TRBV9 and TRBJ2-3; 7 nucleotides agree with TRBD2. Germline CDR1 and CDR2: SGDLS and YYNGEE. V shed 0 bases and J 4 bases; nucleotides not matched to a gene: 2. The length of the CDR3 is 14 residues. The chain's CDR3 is CASSVATSADTQYF. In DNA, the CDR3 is TGTGCCAGCAGCGTAGCTACTAGCGCAGATACGCAGTATTTT.

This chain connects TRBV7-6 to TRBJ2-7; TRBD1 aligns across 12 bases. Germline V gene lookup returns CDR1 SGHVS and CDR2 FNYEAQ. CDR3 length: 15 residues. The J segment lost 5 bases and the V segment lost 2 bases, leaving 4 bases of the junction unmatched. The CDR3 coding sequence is TGTGCCAGCAGCTTACCGGGACAGGGGGCGAACGAGCAGTACTTC. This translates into CASSLPGQGANEQYF.

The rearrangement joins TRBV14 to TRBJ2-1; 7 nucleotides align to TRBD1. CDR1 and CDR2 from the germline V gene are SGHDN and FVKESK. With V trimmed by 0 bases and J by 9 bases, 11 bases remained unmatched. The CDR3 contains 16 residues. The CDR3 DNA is TGTGCCAGCAGCCAAGATCGGTACAGGGGCGAACGTGAGCAGTTCTTC. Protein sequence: CASSQDRYRGEREQFF.

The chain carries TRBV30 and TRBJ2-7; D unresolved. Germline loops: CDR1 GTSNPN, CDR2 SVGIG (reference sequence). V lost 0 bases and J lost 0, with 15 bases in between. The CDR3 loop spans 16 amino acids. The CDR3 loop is CAWSVWGLHHSYEQYF. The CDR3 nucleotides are TGTGCCTGGAGTGTATGGGGTCTACACCACTCCTACGAGCAGTACTTC.

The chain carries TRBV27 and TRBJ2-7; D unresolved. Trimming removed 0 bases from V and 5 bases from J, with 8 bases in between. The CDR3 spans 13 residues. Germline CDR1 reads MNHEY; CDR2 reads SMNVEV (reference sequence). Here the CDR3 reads CASSLSGNHEQYF. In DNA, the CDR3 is TGTGCCAGCAGTTTATCAGGGAACCACGAGCAGTACTTC.

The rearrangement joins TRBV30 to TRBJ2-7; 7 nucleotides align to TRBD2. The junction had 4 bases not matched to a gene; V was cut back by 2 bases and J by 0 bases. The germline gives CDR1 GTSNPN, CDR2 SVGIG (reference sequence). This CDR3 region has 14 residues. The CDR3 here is CAWSSGISSYEQYF. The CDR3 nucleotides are TGTGCCTGGAGTAGCGGGATAAGCTCCTACGAGCAGTACTTC.

The CDR3 here is CASSQDRAGDQYF. The DNA for the CDR3 is TGCGCCAGCAGCCAAGATCGGGCAGGCGACCAGTACTTC. The rearrangement uses TRBV4-1 and TRBJ2-7, with D hard to call. This CDR3 spans 13 amino acids. Germline loops: CDR1 MGHRA, CDR2 YSYEKL. Trimming shortened V by 0 bases and J by 10 bases, and 13 bases separated the two germline ends.

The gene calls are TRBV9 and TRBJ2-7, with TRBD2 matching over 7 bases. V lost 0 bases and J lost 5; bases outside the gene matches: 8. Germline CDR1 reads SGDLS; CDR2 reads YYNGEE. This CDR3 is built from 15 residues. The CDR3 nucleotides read TGTGCCAGCAGCGTAGACCCGGGGGGTTTAGACGAGCAGTACTTC. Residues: CASSVDPGGLDEQYF.

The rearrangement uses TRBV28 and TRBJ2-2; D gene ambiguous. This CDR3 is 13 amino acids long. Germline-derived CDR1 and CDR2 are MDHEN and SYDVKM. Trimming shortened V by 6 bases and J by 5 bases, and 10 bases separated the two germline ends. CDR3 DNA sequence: TGTGCCAGCAGCCCTAGGATTACCGGGGAGCTGTTTTTT. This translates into CASSPRITGELFF.

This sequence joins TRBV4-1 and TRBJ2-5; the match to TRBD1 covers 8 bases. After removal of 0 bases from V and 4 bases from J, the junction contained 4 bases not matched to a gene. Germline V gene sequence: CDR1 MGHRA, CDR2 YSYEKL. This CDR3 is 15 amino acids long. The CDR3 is CASSQDTGTGETQYF. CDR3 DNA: TGCGCCAGCAGCCAAGACACAGGGACAGGAGAGACCCAGTACTTC.

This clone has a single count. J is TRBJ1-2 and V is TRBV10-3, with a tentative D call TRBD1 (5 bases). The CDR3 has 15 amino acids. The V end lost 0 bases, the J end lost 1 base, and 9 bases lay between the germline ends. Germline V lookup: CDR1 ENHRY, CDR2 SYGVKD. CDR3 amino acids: CAISESWDGNYGYTF. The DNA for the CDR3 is TGTGCCATCAGTGAGTCGTGGGACGGTAACTATGGCTACACCTTC.